This is a list of T cell receptor beta chains from one sample in a study of T cell responses to AZD1222 COVID-19 vaccine. Generated by immunoSEQ multiplex PCR, the TCRdb table keeps only in-frame clones and is missing some. In the table there are 90,000 to 150,000 clones, about 90% of which are singletons. Material: peripheral blood, obtained on day 0 of AZD1222 vaccination. These receptors all stem from an adult in good health. Both conserved end residues are part of each CDR3. A D gene is named only where the DNA matches it firmly. Only part of the rows carry a size: once, few, many, or a class if the clone is expanded.

clone_size | j_call | d_call | v_call | cdr3_nt | cdr3_aa
NA | TRBJ2-6 | NA | TRBV7-9 | TGTGCCAGCAGCTTATTCCGGACAGCTGGGGCCAACGTCCTGACTTTC | CASSLFRTAGANVLTF
NA | TRBJ1-2 | NA | TRBV3-1/TRBV3-2 | TGTGCCAGCAGCCAAAGGAGGGGGGCAGGCTACACCTTC | CASSQRRGAGYTF
NA | TRBJ1-3 | NA | TRBV21-1 | TGTGCCAGCAGCAAAGCGCAGCTCCCCCCTGGAAACACCATATATTTT | CASSKAQLPPGNTIYF
NA | TRBJ2-2 | TRBD1 | TRBV5-1 | TGCGCCAGCAGCTTAGGACAGGTCTCGACCGGGGAGCTGTTTTTT | CASSLGQVSTGELFF
few | TRBJ2-7 | NA | TRBV6-5 | TGTGCCAGCAGTTCCCTCAACGAGCAGTACTTC | CASSSLNEQYF
NA | TRBJ1-1 | TRBD1 | TRBV6-5 | TGTGCCAGCAGGGGACAGGGCCGTGACACTGAAGCTTTCTTT | CASRGQGRDTEAFF
NA | TRBJ2-1 | NA | TRBV7-2 | TGTGCCAGCAGCTCGGGACTTGAGCAGTTCTTC | CASSSGLEQFF
NA | TRBJ1-1 | NA | TRBV2 | TGTGCCAGCAGGGTAGGGCTGAACACTGAAGCTTTCTTT | CASRVGLNTEAFF
NA | TRBJ2-7 | TRBD2 | TRBV11-3 | TGTGCCAGCAGCTTAGACCTGGTGACTAGCGGGCCCACCTACGAGCAGTACTTC | CASSLDLVTSGPTYEQYF
NA | TRBJ1-6 | NA | TRBV19 | TGTGCCAGTAGCACAGGGCCGGCCTATAATTCACCCCTCCACTTT | CASSTGPAYNSPLHF
once | TRBJ2-2 | TRBD1 | TRBV3-1/TRBV3-2 | TGTGCCAGCAGCCAAGATCCGGGACAGGGGAACACCGGGGAGCTGTTTTTT | CASSQDPGQGNTGELFF
NA | TRBJ1-5 | NA | TRBV18 | TGTGCCAGCTCACCAAATCAAAATCAGCCCCAGCATTTT | CASSPNQNQPQHF
NA | TRBJ1-2 | TRBD1 | TRBV5-4 | TGTGCCAGCAGCTTGAGGGACAGGGTTTTTGGCTACACCTTC | CASSLRDRVFGYTF
NA | TRBJ2-4 | NA | TRBV2 | TGTGCCAGCAGTGAAATTCGGGGTGCGGCCAAAAACATTCAGTACTTC | CASSEIRGAAKNIQYF
few | TRBJ1-2 | TRBD1 | TRBV5-4 | TGTGCCAGCAGCCTCCGGACAGGGCCCTATGGCTACACCTTC | CASSLRTGPYGYTF
NA | TRBJ1-5 | NA | TRBV5-1 | TGCGCCAGCAGCTTTGGGTGGAATCAGCCCCAGCATTTT | CASSFGWNQPQHF
NA | TRBJ2-7 | NA | TRBV5-1 | TGCGCCAGCAGCAGGAGTAGCAGGTACGAGCAGTACTTC | CASSRSSRYEQYF
few | TRBJ1-4 | NA | TRBV7-2 | TGTGCCAGCAGCTCGGGACCGCTAGATGAAAAACTGTTTTTT | CASSSGPLDEKLFF
NA | TRBJ1-2 | NA | TRBV12-3/TRBV12-4 | TGTGCCAGCAGTTTAGAGCCCGGCTATGGCTACACCTTC | CASSLEPGYGYTF
once | TRBJ1-2 | NA | TRBV10-1 | TGCGCCAGCAGTGAGGGACAGTTCGATGGCTACACCTTC | CASSEGQFDGYTF
once | TRBJ1-3 | NA | TRBV4-2 | TGTGCCAGCAGCCAAGTCACTGGGGGGCTCTCTGGAAACACCATATATTTT | CASSQVTGGLSGNTIYF
NA | TRBJ1-1 | TRBD1 | TRBV9 | TGTGCCAGCAGCCTAAGACAGGGGGCCGGACGGGATGAAGCTTTCTTT | CASSLRQGAGRDEAFF
NA | TRBJ1-5 | NA | TRBV5-8 | TGTGCCAGCAGCTTTTTCTGGGGGCAAGAGCCCCAGCATTTT | CASSFFWGQEPQHF